This T cell receptor (beta chain) was found in a study of blood T cells in healthy people across ages. The authors ran a second PCR of about 6 to 12 cycles using a sample-barcoded 5' primer and a J-beta primer mix. TCRdb independently ran MiXCR on the 5' RACE reads; one entry per CDR3 protein. The data hold 1.5 million to 2 million distinct CDR3 sequences, with about 50% observed a single time. Comment on this clonotype: Its antigen is still unknown.

Germline CDR1 DFQATT, CDR2 SNEGSKA (reference sequence). This CDR3 comprises 17 residues. V was pared by 0 bases and J by 1 base, with 6 bases of the junction left unmatched. Study-level points and caveats: Across the age range, TCR beta diversity per million T cells fell in a roughly linear way.

The specimen sequenced was blood. The rearrangement links TRBV20-1 to TRBJ2-6; 7 bases agree with TRBD1. The sequence was obtained from a middle-aged woman in good health. CDR3 loop: CSARDLQGVSGANVLTF. The DNA of the CDR3 is TGCAGTGCTAGAGATTTGCAGGGGGTTTCTGGGGCCAACGTCCTGACTTTC.